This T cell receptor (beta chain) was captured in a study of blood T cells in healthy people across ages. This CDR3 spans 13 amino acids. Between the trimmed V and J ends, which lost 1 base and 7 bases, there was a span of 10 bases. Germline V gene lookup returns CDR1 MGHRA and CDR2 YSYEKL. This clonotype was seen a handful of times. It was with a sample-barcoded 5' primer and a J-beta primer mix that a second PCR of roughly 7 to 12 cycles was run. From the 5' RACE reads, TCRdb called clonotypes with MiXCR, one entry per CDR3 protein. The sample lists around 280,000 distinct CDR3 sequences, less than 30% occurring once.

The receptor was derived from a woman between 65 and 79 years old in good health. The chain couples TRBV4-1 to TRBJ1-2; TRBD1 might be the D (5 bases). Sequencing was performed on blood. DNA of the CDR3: TGCGCCAGCAGCCAAGCGGAAAGGGGTGGCTACACCTTC. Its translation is CASSQAERGGYTF.